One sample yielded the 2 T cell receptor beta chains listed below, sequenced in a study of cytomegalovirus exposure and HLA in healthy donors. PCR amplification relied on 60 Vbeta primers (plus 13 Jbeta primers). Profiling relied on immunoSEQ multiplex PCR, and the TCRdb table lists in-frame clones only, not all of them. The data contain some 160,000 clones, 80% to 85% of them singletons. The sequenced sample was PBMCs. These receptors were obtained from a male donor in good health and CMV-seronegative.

In DNA form, the CDR3 reads TGTGCCAGCACCAGACTAGGGGACAGGGTAGGTAAGCCCCAGCATTTT. This codes for CASTRLGDRVGKPQHF. This chain uses TRBV21-1 with TRBJ1-5; TRBD1, the table's D call, lacks a check against the DNA. TRBV21-1 is a pseudogene segment. The CDR3 is 16 residues long.

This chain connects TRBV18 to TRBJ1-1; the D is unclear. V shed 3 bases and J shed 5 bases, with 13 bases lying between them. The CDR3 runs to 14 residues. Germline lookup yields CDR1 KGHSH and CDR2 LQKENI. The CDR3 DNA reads TGTGCCAGCTCACCTGTGGGCGCGGGGACTGAAGCTTTCTTT. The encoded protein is CASSPVGAGTEAFF.